This T cell receptor beta chain was identified in a study of identical twins. In TCRdb, the 5' RACE reads were re-called with MiXCR into one record per CDR3 protein. The sample carries fewer than 250,000 distinct CDR3 sequences, around 7.6% recorded once. The CDR3 is 20 residues long. This clonotype was seen more than once but under ten times. Its antigen is not identified. Study-wide results and caveats: Without tracking the same donors, conclusions rested on cross-sectional statistical analysis.

This sample was also put to use in a study of yellow fever vaccine responses in identical twins.

This clonotype originated in a woman aged 18-29 years in good health. The chain recombines TRBV21-1 with TRBJ2-1; the table's D call of TRBD1 was not tested on the DNA. TRBV21-1 is given as a pseudogene. The specimen was CD8+ T cells sorted from blood. The CDR3 sequence: CASSKRILQGVGTGYNEQFF. The CDR3 region has the DNA TGTGCCAGCAGCAAAAGGATTTTGCAAGGGGTGGGTACCGGCTACAATGAGCAGTTCTTC.